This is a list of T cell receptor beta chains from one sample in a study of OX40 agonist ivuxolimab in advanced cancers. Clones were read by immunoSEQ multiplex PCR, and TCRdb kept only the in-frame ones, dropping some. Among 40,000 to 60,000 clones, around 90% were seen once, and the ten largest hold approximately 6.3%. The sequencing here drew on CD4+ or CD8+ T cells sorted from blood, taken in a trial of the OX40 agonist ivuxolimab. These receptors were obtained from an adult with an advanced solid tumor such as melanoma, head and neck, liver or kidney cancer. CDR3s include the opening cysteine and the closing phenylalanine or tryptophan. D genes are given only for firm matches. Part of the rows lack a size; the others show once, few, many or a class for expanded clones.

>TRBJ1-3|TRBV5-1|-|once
CASSLMGPSGNTIYF
TGCGCCAGCAGCCTGATGGGCCCATCTGGAAACACCATATATTTT
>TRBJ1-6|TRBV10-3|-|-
CAISESNSPLHF
TGTGCCATCAGTGAGTCGAATTCACCCCTCCACTTT
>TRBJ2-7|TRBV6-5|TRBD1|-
CASSYQRTGNYEQYF
TGTGCCAGCAGTTACCAACGGACAGGGAATTACGAGCAGTACTTC
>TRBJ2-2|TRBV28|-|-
CASSLLSGTTNTGELFF
TGTGCCAGCAGTTTACTATCCGGGACAACGAACACCGGGGAGCTGTTTTTT
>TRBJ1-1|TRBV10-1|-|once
CASREALQATEAFF
TGCGCCAGCAGGGAAGCTTTACAGGCCACTGAAGCTTTCTTT
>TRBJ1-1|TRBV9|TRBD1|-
CASSDKDRGNTEAFF
TGTGCCAGCAGCGACAAGGACAGGGGCAACACTGAAGCTTTCTTT
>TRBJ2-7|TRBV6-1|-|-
CASSEALDILNYEQYF
TGTGCCAGCAGTGAAGCGTTGGACATACTAAACTACGAGCAGTACTTC
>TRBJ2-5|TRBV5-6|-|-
CASSLAKGWSETQYF
TGTGCCAGCAGCTTGGCTAAAGGGTGGTCAGAGACCCAGTACTTC
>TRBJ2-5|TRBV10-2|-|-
CASREQKTQYF
TGCGCCAGCAGGGAGCAGAAGACCCAGTACTTC
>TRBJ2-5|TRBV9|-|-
CASSVDSRETQYF
TGTGCCAGCAGCGTAGATTCTCGGGAGACCCAGTACTTC
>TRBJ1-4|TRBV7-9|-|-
CASSTSSGHLNEKLFF
TGTGCCAGCAGCACATCCTCGGGACACCTTAATGAAAAACTGTTTTTT
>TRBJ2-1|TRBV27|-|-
CASSLTAGAFYNEQFF
TGTGCCAGCAGTTTGACGGCGGGGGCCTTCTACAATGAGCAGTTCTTC
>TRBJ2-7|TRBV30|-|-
CAWGSYEQYF
TGTGCCTGGGGTAGTTACGAGCAGTACTTC
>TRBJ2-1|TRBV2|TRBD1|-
CASSEKGDRALYNEQFF
TGTGCCAGCAGTGAAAAAGGGGACAGGGCCTTGTACAATGAGCAGTTCTTC
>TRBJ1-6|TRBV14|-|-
CASSRQRAELNSPLHF
TGTGCCAGCAGTCGCCAGCGGGCAGAGCTTAATTCACCCCTCCACTTT
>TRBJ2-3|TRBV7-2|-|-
CASSLEDTQYF
TGTGCCAGCAGCTTAGAAGATACGCAGTATTTT
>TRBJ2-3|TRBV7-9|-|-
CASSMGRGATDTQYF
TGTGCCAGCAGCATGGGACGGGGGGCCACAGATACGCAGTATTTT
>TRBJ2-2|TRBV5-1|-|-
CASSLEGIGELFF
TGCGCCAGCAGCTTGGAGGGGATCGGGGAGCTGTTTTTT
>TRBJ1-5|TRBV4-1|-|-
CASSQTGDAGQPQHF
TGCGCCAGCAGCCAGACAGGCGACGCCGGACAGCCCCAGCATTTT
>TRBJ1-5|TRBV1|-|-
CTSSHPRNGRSGPQHF
TGCACCAGCAGCCACCCAAGGAACGGCCGGAGTGGGCCCCAGCATTTT
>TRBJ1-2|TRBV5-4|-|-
CASSLGVASTF
TGTGCCAGCAGCCTGGGGGTAGCAAGCACCTTC
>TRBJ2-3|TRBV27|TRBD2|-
CASSSSTSGTTDTQYF
TGTGCCAGCAGCTCCTCGACTAGCGGTACCACAGATACGCAGTATTTT
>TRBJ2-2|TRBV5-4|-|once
CASSVGIWTGELFF
TGTGCCAGCAGCGTTGGGATCTGGACCGGGGAGCTGTTTTTT
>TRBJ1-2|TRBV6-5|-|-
CASSSIPGYYGYTF
TGTGCCAGCAGCTCAATCCCGGGCTACTATGGCTACACCTTC
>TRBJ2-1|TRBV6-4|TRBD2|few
CASSDSTSGGHNEQFF
TGTGCCAGCAGTGACTCGACTAGCGGGGGCCACAATGAGCAGTTCTTC
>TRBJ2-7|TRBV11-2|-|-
CASSNYEQYF
TGTGCCAGCAGCAACTACGAGCAGTACTTC
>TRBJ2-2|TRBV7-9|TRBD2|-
CASSLFGLAGPSNTGELFF
TGTGCCAGCAGCTTATTTGGACTAGCGGGACCCTCGAACACCGGGGAGCTGTTTTTT
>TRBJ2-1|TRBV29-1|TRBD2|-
CSVGTSVDNEQFF
TGCAGCGTTGGGACTAGCGTAGACAATGAGCAGTTCTTC
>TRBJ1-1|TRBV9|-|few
CASSFSGKMNTEAFF
TGTGCCAGCAGCTTCTCAGGGAAAATGAACACTGAAGCTTTCTTT
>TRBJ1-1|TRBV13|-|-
CASSPQTEAFF
TGTGCCAGCAGCCCGCAAACTGAAGCTTTCTTT
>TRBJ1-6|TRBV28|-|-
CASSLIGANSPLHF
TGTGCCAGCAGTTTAATAGGGGCTAATTCACCCCTCCACTTT
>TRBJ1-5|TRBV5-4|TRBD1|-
CASSDMGQLNQPQHF
TGTGCCAGCAGCGACATGGGACAGCTCAATCAGCCCCAGCATTTT
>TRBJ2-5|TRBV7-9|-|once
CASSSPGNQETQYF
TGTGCCAGCAGCTCCCCGGGGAACCAAGAGACCCAGTACTTC
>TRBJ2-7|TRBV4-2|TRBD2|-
CASSMFGLAGDSYEQYF
TGTGCCAGCAGCATGTTCGGACTAGCGGGGGACTCCTACGAGCAGTACTTC
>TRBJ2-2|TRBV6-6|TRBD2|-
CASSYAAGGSTGELFF
TGTGCCAGCAGTTACGCTGCGGGGGGGAGCACCGGGGAGCTGTTTTTT
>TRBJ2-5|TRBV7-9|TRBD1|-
CASSSTRGTGETQYF
TGTGCCAGCAGCTCCACCAGGGGGACCGGAGAGACCCAGTACTTC
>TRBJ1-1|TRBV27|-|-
CASRSGPTEAFF
TGTGCCAGCAGATCGGGGCCCACTGAAGCTTTCTTT
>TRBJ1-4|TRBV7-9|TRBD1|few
CASSLDRQGASAGNEKLFF
TGTGCCAGCAGCTTAGACCGACAGGGGGCAAGTGCCGGTAATGAAAAACTGTTTTTT
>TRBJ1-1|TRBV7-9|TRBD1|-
CASSGRQGAQTEAFF
TGTGCCAGCAGCGGGAGACAGGGGGCGCAAACTGAAGCTTTCTTT
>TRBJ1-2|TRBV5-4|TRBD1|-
CASSPGQGNYGYTF
TGTGCCAGCAGCCCCGGACAGGGAAACTATGGCTACACCTTC